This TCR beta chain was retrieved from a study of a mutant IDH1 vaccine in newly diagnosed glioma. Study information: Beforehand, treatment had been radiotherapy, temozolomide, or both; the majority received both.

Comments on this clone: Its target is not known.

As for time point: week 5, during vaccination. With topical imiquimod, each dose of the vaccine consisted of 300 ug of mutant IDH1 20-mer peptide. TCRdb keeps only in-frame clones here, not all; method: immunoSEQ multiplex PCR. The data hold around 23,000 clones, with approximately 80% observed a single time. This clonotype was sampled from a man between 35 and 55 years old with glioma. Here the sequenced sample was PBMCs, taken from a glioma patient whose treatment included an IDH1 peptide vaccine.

The CDR3 DNA is TGTGCCAGCAGCTTAGAGGGGAGGTACACTGAAGCTTTCTTT. This codes for CASSLEGRYTEAFF. The V call is TRBV11-2, the J call TRBJ1-1; D is unresolved. The CDR3 length is 14 residues. Germline-derived CDR1 and CDR2 are SGHAT and FQNNGV. The V end was cut by 0 bases, the J end by 3 bases, with 8 bases between. Looking up the rest from reference TRBV11-2 and TRBJ1-1 gives the full variable domain: EAGVAQSPRYKIIEKRQSVAFWCNPISGHATLYWYQQILGQGPKLLIQFQNNGVVDDSQLPKDRFSAERLKGVDSTLKIQPAKLEDSAVYLCASSLEGRYTEAFFGQGTRLTVV.